This T cell receptor (beta chain) derives from a study of naive and memory T cell subsets. An equimolar mix of two oligonucleotides served as the beta constant-region primer for TRBC1 and TRBC2. Four rounds of PCR amplified the ligated cDNA using nested alpha and beta constant-region primers plus SP2. TCRdb called the UMI-ligation and nested PCR reads again in MiXCR, with one record for every CDR3 protein. The data contain 95,000 to 150,000 distinct CDR3 sequences, 35% to 40% of them singletons. This clonotype was observed a single time. No antigen is known for it. Four subsets defined by CD45RA and CD27 were sorted after CD3, CD4, CD8 and live/dead staining. Findings and limits, study-wide: Over 85% of naive TCR sequences appeared only once after error correction, unlike memory subsets.

Germline CDR1 and CDR2: MNHEY and SVGAGI. The V gene end was trimmed by 0 bases and the J gene end by 2 bases; junction bases not matched to a gene: 6. The CDR3 is 18 residues long. The source of this sequence is a human donor in good health. Sequencing was carried out using central memory CD4+ T cells from blood. The chain couples TRBV6-5 to TRBJ2-3, with 12 bases identical to TRBD2. CDR3: CASSYSKLAGGITDTQYF. CDR3 bases: TGTGCCAGCAGTTACTCGAAACTAGCGGGAGGTATCACAGATACGCAGTATTTT.